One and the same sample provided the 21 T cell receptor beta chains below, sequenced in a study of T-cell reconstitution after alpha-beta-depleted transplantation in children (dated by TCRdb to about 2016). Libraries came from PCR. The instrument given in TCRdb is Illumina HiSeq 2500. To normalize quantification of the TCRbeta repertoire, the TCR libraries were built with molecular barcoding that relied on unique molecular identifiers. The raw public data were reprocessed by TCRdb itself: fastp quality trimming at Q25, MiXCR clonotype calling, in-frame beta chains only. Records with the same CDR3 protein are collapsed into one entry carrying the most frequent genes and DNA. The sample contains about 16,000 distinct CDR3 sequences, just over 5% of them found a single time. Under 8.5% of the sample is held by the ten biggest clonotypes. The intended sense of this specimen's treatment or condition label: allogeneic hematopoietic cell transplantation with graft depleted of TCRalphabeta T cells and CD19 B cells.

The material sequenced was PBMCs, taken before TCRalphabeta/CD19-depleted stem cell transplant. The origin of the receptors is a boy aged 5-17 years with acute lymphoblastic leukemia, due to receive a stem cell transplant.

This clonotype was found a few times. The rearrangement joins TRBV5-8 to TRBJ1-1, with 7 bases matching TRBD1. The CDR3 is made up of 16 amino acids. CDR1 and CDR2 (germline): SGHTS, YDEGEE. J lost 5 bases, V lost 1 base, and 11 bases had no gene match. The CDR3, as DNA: TGTGCCAGCAGCTTGAAGACAGGGCTGGGGAATACTGAAGCTTTCTTT. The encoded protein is CASSLKTGLGNTEAFF. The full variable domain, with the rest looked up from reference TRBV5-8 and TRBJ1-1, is EAGVTQSPTHLIKTRGQQATLRCSPISGHTSVYWYQQALGLGLQFLLWYDEGEERNRGNFPPRFSGRQFPNYSSELNVNALELEDSALYLCASSLKTGLGNTEAFFGQGTRLTVV.

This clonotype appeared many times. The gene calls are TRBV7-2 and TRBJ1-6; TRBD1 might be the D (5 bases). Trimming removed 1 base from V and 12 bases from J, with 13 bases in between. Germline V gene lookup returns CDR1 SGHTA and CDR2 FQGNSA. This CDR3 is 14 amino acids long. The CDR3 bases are TGTGCCAGCAGCTTAGGGGACTCCCGGGGACCCCTCCACTTT. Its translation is CASSLGDSRGPLHF.

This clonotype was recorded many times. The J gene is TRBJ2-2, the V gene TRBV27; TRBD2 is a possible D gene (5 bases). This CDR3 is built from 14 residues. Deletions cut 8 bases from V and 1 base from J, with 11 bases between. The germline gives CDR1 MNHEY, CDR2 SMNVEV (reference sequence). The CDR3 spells CASCPGLNTGELFF. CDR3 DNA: TGTGCCAGCTGCCCGGGGTTGAACACCGGGGAGCTGTTTTTT.

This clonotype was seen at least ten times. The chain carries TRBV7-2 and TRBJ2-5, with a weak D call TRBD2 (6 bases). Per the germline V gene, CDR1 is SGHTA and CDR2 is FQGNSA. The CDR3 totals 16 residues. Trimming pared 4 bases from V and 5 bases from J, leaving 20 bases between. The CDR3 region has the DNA TGTGCCAGCAGCTCACAGAGATCCCGGAGGGAGGAGACCCAGTACTTC. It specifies CASSSQRSRREETQYF.

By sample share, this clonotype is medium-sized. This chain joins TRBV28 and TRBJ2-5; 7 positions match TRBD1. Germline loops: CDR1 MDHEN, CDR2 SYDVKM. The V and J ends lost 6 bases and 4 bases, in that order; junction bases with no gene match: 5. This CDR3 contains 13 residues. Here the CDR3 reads CASSRQGIETQYF. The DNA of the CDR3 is TGTGCCAGCAGCAGACAGGGAATAGAGACCCAGTACTTC.

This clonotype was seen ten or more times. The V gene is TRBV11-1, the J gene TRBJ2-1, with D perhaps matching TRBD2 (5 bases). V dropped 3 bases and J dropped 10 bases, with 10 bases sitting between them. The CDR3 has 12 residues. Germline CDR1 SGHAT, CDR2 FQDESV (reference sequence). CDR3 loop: CASSFEGGEQFF. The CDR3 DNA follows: TGTGCCAGCAGCTTCGAGGGCGGAGAGCAGTTCTTC.

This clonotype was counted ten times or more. CDR3 nucleotides: TGTGCCAGCAGTGGGAGCAGCCGTAATGAAAAACTGTTTTTT. Translated: CASSGSSRNEKLFF. The rearrangement uses TRBV25-1 and TRBJ1-4; D call uncertain. V was trimmed by 4 bases and J by 4 bases, leaving 10 bases between them. CDR1 and CDR2 from the germline V gene are MGHDK and SYGVNS. The CDR3 is 14 residues long.

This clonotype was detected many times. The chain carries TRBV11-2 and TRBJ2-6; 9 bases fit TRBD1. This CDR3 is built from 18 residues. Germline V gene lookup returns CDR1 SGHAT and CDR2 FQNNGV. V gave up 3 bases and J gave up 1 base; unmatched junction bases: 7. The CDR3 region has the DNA TGTGCCAGCAGCTTTACAGGGGGCTATATTTCTGGGGCCAACGTCCTGACTTTC. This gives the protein CASSFTGGYISGANVLTF.

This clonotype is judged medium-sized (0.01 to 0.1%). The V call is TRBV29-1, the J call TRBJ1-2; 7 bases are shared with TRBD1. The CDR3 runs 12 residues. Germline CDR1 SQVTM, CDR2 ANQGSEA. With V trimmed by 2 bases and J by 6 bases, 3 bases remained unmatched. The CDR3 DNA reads TGCAGCGTTGAATTTCAGGGGGATGGCTACACCTTC. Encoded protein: CSVEFQGDGYTF.

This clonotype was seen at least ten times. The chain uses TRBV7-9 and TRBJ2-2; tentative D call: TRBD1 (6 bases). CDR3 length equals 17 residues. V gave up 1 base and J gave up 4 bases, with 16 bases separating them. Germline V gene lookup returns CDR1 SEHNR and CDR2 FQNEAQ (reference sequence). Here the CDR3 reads CASSLGTANPLTGELFF. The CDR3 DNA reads TGTGCCAGCAGCTTAGGGACAGCCAACCCGCTCACCGGGGAGCTGTTTTTT.

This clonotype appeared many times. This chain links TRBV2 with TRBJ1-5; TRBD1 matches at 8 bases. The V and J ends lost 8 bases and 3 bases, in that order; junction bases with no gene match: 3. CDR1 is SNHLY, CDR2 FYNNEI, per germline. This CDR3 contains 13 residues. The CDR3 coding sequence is TGTGCCAGCGCGACAGGGGCCAATCAGCCCCAGCATTTT. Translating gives CASATGANQPQHF.

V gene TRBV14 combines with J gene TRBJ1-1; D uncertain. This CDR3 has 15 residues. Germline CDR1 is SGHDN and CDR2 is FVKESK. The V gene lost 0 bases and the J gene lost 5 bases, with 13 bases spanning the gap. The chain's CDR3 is CASSQEARECTEAFF. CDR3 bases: TGTGCCAGCAGCCAAGAGGCCAGAGAATGTACTGAAGCTTTCTTT.

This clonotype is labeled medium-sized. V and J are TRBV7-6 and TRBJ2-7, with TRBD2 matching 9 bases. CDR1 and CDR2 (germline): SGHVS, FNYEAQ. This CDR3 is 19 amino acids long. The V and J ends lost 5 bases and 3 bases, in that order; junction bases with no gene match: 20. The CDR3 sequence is CASSPQRGAFPQAIYEQYF. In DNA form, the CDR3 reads TGTGCCAGCAGCCCCCAGCGGGGGGCGTTTCCACAGGCAATCTACGAGCAGTACTTC. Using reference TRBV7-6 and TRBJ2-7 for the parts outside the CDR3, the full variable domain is GAGVSQSPRYKVTKRGQDVALRCDPISGHVSLYWYRQALGQGPEFLTYFNYEAQQDKSGLPNDRFSAERPEGSISTLTIQRTEQRDSAMYRCASSPQRGAFPQAIYEQYFGPGTRLTVT.

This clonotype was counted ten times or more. Here the CDR3 DNA reads TGCGCCAGCAGCTTGGACAGGGGATACGAGCAGTACTTC. This codes for CASSLDRGYEQYF. The chain has TRBV5-1 and TRBJ2-7, with 7 bases matching TRBD1. The ends lost 0 bases at V and 4 bases at J; junction bases unmatched: 1. The CDR3 spans 13 residues. Germline CDR1 reads SGHRS; CDR2 reads YFSETQ.

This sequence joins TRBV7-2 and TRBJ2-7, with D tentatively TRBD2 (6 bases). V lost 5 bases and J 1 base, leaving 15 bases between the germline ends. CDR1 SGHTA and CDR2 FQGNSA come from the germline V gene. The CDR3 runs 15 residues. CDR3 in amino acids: CASSMRTGGSYEQYF. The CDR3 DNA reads TGTGCCAGCAGCATGCGGACTGGGGGGTCCTACGAGCAGTACTTC.

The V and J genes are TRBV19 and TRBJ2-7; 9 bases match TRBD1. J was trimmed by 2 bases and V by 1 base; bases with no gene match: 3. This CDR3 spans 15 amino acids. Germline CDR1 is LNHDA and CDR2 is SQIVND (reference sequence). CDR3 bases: TGTGCCAGTAGTATAGTCTGGACAGGGGCCTACGAGCAGTACTTC. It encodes CASSIVWTGAYEQYF.

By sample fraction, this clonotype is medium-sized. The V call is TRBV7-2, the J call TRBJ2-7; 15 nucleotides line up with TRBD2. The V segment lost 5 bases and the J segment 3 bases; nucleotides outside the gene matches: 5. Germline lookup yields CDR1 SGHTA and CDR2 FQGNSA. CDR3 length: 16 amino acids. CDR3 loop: CASSPPGLAGGYEQYF. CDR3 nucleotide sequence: TGTGCCAGCAGCCCCCCGGGACTAGCGGGGGGCTACGAGCAGTACTTC.

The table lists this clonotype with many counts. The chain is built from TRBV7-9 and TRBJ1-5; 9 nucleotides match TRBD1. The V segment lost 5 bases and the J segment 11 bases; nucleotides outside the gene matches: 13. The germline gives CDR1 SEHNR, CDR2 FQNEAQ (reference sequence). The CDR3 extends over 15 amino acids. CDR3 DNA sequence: TGTGCCAGCAGCCCGGGACAGGGAAAACTAGGGACCCAGCATTTT. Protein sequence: CASSPGQGKLGTQHF.

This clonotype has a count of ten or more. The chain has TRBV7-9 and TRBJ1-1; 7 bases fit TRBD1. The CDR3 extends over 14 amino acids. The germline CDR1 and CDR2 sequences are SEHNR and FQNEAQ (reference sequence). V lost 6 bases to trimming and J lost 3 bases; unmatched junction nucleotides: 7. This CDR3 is CASSFYRGDTEAFF. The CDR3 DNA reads TGTGCCAGCAGTTTCTACAGGGGAGACACTGAAGCTTTCTTT.

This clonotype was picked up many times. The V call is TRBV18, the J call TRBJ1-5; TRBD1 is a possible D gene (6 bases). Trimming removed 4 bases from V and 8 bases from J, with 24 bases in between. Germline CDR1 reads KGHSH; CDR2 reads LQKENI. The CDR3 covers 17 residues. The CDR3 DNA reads TGTGCCAGCTCACGAGGGTCCGGGGGCCGTTCGTTTGAGCCCCAGCATTTT. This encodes CASSRGSGGRSFEPQHF.

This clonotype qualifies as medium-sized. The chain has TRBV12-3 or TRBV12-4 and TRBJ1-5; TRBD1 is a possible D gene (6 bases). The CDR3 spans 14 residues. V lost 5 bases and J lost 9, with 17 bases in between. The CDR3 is CASSPTTGGRPQHF. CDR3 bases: TGTGCCAGCAGTCCAACGACAGGTGGACGGCCCCAGCATTTT.